Shown below are 30 T cell receptor beta chains from a single sample sequenced in a study of blood T cell repertoires in COVID-19. The method was immunoSEQ multiplex PCR; TCRdb's version includes in-frame clones alone and lacks a portion of them. The data hold about 300,000 clones, with roughly 85% observed a single time. The sample consisted of PBMCs or T cells enriched from blood (not recorded which). The receptors here all came from a man aged 25-40 years who had recovered from COVID-19.

The chain carries TRBV6-5 and TRBJ2-3; 9 nucleotides line up with TRBD1. CDR1 is MNHEY and CDR2 is SVGAGI in the germline V gene. This CDR3 contains 14 residues. V dropped 6 bases and J dropped 4; count of bases not matched to a gene: 5. Written as DNA, the CDR3 is TGTGCCAGCAGGAGAGGACAGGGGTCAGATACGCAGTATTTT. It is translated as CASRRGQGSDTQYF.

This chain uses TRBV18 with TRBJ2-7; 8 nucleotides align to TRBD1. In germline, CDR1 is KGHSH, CDR2 LQKENI. The trim removed 0 bases at V and 1 base at J, leaving 8 bases unmatched. CDR3 length: 17 residues. The CDR3, as DNA: TGTGCCAGCTCACCACCTACAGGGGGGACCCAGTCCTACGAGCAGTACTTC. Amino acid sequence: CASSPPTGGTQSYEQYF.

The chain employs TRBV11-3 and TRBJ2-3; 7 bases are shared with TRBD2. Germline loops: CDR1 SGHNT, CDR2 YENEEA. The ends lost 1 base at V and 2 bases at J; junction bases unmatched: 3. This CDR3 contains 15 residues. The CDR3 DNA is TGTGCCAGCAGCTTAGGGGACTACCACACAGATACGCAGTATTTT. Residues: CASSLGDYHTDTQYF.

V usage is TRBV9 and J usage is TRBJ2-7; possibly TRBD1 for D (6 bases). The CDR3 sequence is 14 residues long. The V gene lost 4 bases and the J gene lost 6 bases, with 17 bases spanning the gap. Germline CDR1 is SGDLS and CDR2 is YYNGEE. CDR3 bases: TGTGCCAGCAGCCTCACTTGGGGGCCAACCGAGCAGTACTTC. It encodes CASSLTWGPTEQYF.

This clone was seen once. The chain is built from TRBV5-6 and TRBJ1-5; maybe TRBD1 (5 bases). CDR1 SGHDT and CDR2 YYEEEE come from the germline V gene. The CDR3 is 15 amino acids. V was shortened by 2 bases and J by 7 bases, with 16 bases between the two germline ends. This chain's CDR3 is CASSFFGGKAQPQHF. CDR3 bases: TGTGCCAGCAGCTTCTTTGGGGGGAAGGCCCAGCCCCAGCATTTT.

Details on this clone: Other nucleotide sequences in the sample specify the same CDR3. This chain uses TRBV18 with TRBJ1-1; D is undetermined. V was shortened by 3 bases and J by 1 base, with 6 bases between the two germline ends. Per the germline V gene, CDR1 is KGHSH and CDR2 is LQKENI. This CDR3 is 13 amino acids long. CDR3 loop: CASSPSGNTEAFF. CDR3 nucleotides: TGTGCCAGCTCACCGAGCGGGAACACTGAAGCTTTCTTT.

The CDR3: CASSGTGTGGEKLFF. CDR3 coding DNA: TGTGCCAGCAGCGGTACCGGGACAGGGGGCGAAAAACTGTTTTTT. V usage is TRBV2 and J usage is TRBJ1-4; 12 nucleotides agree with TRBD1. Germline CDR1 and CDR2: SNHLY and FYNNEI. J gave up 8 bases and V 6 bases, and 7 bases lay outside the gene matches. The CDR3 sequence is 15 residues long.

The V gene is TRBV10-3, the J gene TRBJ1-2; 12 bases match TRBD1. Looked up from germline, CDR1 is ENHRY and CDR2 is SYGVKD. The CDR3 sequence is 15 residues long. The trim removed 6 bases at V and 6 bases at J, leaving 8 bases unmatched. The CDR3 nucleotides are TGTGCCATCAGCGCCCCGGGACAGGGGGCAAATGGCTACACCTTC. Translated: CAISAPGQGANGYTF.

V gene TRBV7-2 combines with J gene TRBJ1-5, with D possibly being TRBD1 (5 bases). This CDR3 comprises 11 residues. V lost 5 bases, J lost 12 bases, and 11 bases lay in between. Germline V gene lookup returns CDR1 SGHTA and CDR2 FQGNSA. The CDR3 DNA follows: TGTGCCAGCAGCCCTGGGGGGAACCAGCATTTT. As protein: CASSPGGNQHF.

V usage is TRBV7-9 and J usage is TRBJ2-2, with unresolved D. V was clipped by 6 bases and J by 7 bases, with 12 bases between them. The CDR3 length is 13 residues. Germline-derived CDR1 and CDR2 are SEHNR and FQNEAQ (reference sequence). The CDR3 reads CASSRTTSGELFF. CDR3 nucleotide sequence: TGTGCCAGCAGTCGCACAACAAGCGGGGAGCTGTTTTTT. Based on the CDR3 plus reference TRBV7-9 and TRBJ2-2, the full variable domain is DTGVSQNPRHKITKRGQNVTFRCDPISEHNRLYWYRQTLGQGPEFLTYFQNEAQLEKSRLLSDRFSAERPKGSFSTLEIQRTEQGDSAMYLCASSRTTSGELFFGEGSRLTVL.

This chain uses TRBV29-1 with TRBJ2-7, with a tentative D call TRBD1 (6 bases). Germline V gene sequence: CDR1 SQVTM, CDR2 ANQGSEA. V was cut by 4 bases and J by 4 bases, with 17 bases left in between. This CDR3 is 14 amino acids long. The CDR3 nucleotides read TGCAGCGTTGTTTCACAGGGTCGTGGGTACGAGCAGTACTTC. Its protein product is CSVVSQGRGYEQYF.

The chain combines TRBV2 with TRBJ1-2; 12 bases fit TRBD1. The ends lost 6 bases at V and 8 bases at J; junction bases unmatched: 7. This CDR3 is 14 amino acids long. CDR1 is SNHLY, CDR2 FYNNEI, per germline. CDR3 nucleotides: TGTGCCAGCAGCGGGACAGGGGGCTTTGGAGGCTACACCTTC. Translation gives CASSGTGGFGGYTF.

The count of this clone is one. The chain has TRBV19 and TRBJ1-2; weak D call: TRBD1 (6 bases). CDR3 size: 16 residues. The germline V and J ends were trimmed by 5 bases and 1 base, with 17 bases remaining between them. Germline assignment: CDR1 LNHDA and CDR2 SQIVND (reference sequence). The CDR3 is CASSASGTLINYGYTF. In nucleotides, the CDR3 is TGTGCCAGTAGTGCAAGCGGGACACTTATTAACTATGGCTACACCTTC. Based on the CDR3 plus reference TRBV19 and TRBJ1-2, the full variable domain is DGGITQSPKYLFRKEGQNVTLSCEQNLNHDAMYWYRQDPGQGLRLIYYSQIVNDFQKGDIAEGYSVSREKKESFPLTVTSAQKNPTAFYLCASSASGTLINYGYTFGSGTRLTVV.

The rearrangement joins TRBV5-4 to TRBJ2-1; 8 bases fit TRBD2. Germline V lookup: CDR1 SGHNT, CDR2 YYREEE (reference sequence). After removal of 4 bases from V and 1 base from J, the junction contained 4 bases not matched to a gene. CDR3 length: 15 residues. The CDR3 DNA follows: TGTGCCAGCAGCCCCGGGGGGGAGTCCTACAATGAGCAGTTCTTC. This translates into CASSPGGESYNEQFF. The complete variable domain, with remaining parts taken from reference TRBV5-4 and TRBJ2-1, reads ETGVTQSPTHLIKTRGQQVTLRCSSQSGHNTVSWYQQALGQGPQFIFQYYREEENGRGNFPPRFSGLQFPNYSSELNVNALELDDSALYLCASSPGGESYNEQFFGPGTRLTVL.

V usage is TRBV6-5 and J usage is TRBJ2-5, with 7 bases matching TRBD2. V lost 7 bases to trimming and J lost 4 bases; unmatched junction nucleotides: 9. The CDR3 has 14 residues. Germline CDR1 is MNHEY and CDR2 is SVGAGI. The chain's CDR3 is CASMIPGGGETQYF. The DNA of the CDR3 is TGTGCCAGCATGATCCCGGGCGGGGGAGAGACCCAGTACTTC.

The CDR3 DNA is TGTGCCATCAGTGGGGCATACGGGAACACTGAAGCTTTCTTT. Protein: CAISGAYGNTEAFF. The chain carries TRBV10-3 and TRBJ1-1, with no clear D. This CDR3 region has 14 residues. The germline CDR1 and CDR2 sequences are ENHRY and SYGVKD. V shed 4 bases and J shed 1 base, with 10 bases lying between them.

This chain links TRBV3-1 (or the pseudogene TRBV3-2) with TRBJ1-5; 8 bases are a match to TRBD1. The CDR3 runs to 17 residues. Germline V gene data show CDR1 as LGHDT and CDR2 as YNNKEL (reference sequence). V lost 0 bases and J lost 6; bases outside the gene matches: 10. In DNA, the CDR3 is TGTGCCAGCAGCCAAGATAACCCGACAGGGGCAAGTCAGCCCCAGCATTTT. This gives the protein CASSQDNPTGASQPQHF.

CDR3 in DNA: TGTGCCAGCTCACCAACCGGGACAGGGGCCAAAAACATTCAGTACTTC. Its translation: CASSPTGTGAKNIQYF. The chain combines TRBV18 with TRBJ2-4, with 9 nucleotides matching TRBD1. This CDR3 region has 16 residues. CDR1 KGHSH and CDR2 LQKENI come from the germline V gene. Losses at the gene ends were 2 bases for V and 1 base for J; bases not matched to a gene: 3. The entire variable domain, with the rest obtained from reference TRBV18 and TRBJ2-4, is as follows: NAGVMQNPRHLVRRRGQEARLRCSPMKGHSHVYWYRQLPEEGLKFMVYLQKENIIDESGMPKERFSAEFPKEGPSILRIQQVVRGDSAAYFCASSPTGTGAKNIQYFGAGTRLSVL.

The chain has TRBV5-6 and TRBJ2-7, with D tentatively TRBD1 (6 bases). The V end lost 4 bases, the J end lost 2 bases, and 13 bases lay between the germline ends. Germline V lookup: CDR1 SGHDT, CDR2 YYEEEE. The CDR3 loop spans 14 amino acids. The CDR3 region is CASSIDRFAYEQYF. CDR3 nucleotide sequence: TGTGCCAGCAGCATAGACAGGTTTGCCTACGAGCAGTACTTC.

The chain joins TRBV4-2 to TRBJ2-7, with 7 nucleotides matching TRBD1. Unmatched junction bases numbered 2, after V lost 1 base and J lost 2 bases. The CDR3 totals 14 residues. The V gene's germline CDR1 is LGHNA and CDR2 YNFKEQ. The CDR3 here is CASSQGTGPYEQYF. Here the CDR3 DNA reads TGTGCCAGCAGCCAAGGGACAGGTCCCTACGAGCAGTACTTC.

The genes are TRBV12-5 and TRBJ2-7; D gene ambiguous. The germline V gene has CDR1 LGHNT and CDR2 FRNRAP. With 2 bases removed from V and 2 bases from J, the gap between germline ends came to 16 bases. This CDR3 spans 16 amino acids. The CDR3, as DNA: TGTGCTAGTGGTTTGCTTCCGTGGCATTTAACCTACGAGCAGTACTTC. This encodes CASGLLPWHLTYEQYF.

The CDR3 DNA follows: TGCGCCAGCAGCTTGGAGGGGTACCGTACAGATACGCAGTATTTT. Translating gives CASSLEGYRTDTQYF. This chain connects TRBV5-1 to TRBJ2-3; D may be TRBD1 (5 bases). This CDR3 has 15 residues. V gave up 0 bases and J gave up 3 bases, with 11 bases separating them. Germline lookup yields CDR1 SGHRS and CDR2 YFSETQ.

J is TRBJ2-7 and V is TRBV7-9; 11 bases align to TRBD1. CDR1 and CDR2 (germline): SEHNR, FQNEAQ (reference sequence). V shed 5 bases and J 2 bases; nucleotides not matched to a gene: 11. The CDR3 is 17 amino acids. This CDR3 is CASSMGFGDRGTYEQYF. For the CDR3, the DNA is TGTGCCAGCAGCATGGGCTTTGGGGACAGGGGGACCTACGAGCAGTACTTC.

The chain has TRBV3-1 (or the pseudogene TRBV3-2) and TRBJ1-2; 7 bases line up with TRBD1. CDR3 length: 16 residues. Germline CDR1 LGHDT, CDR2 YNNKEL (reference sequence). J was trimmed by 3 bases and V by 2 bases; bases with no gene match: 9. The DNA for the CDR3 is TGTGCCAGCAGCCAATATGACAGGGAAAGGGACTATGGCTACACCTTC. This codes for CASSQYDRERDYGYTF.

The gene calls are TRBV4-2 and TRBJ2-5; possibly TRBD1 for D (5 bases). Germline CDR1 reads LGHNA; CDR2 reads YNFKEQ. The CDR3 is 17 amino acids. V lost 4 bases and J 0 bases, leaving 18 bases between the germline ends. The CDR3 DNA sequence: TGTGCCAGCAGCCCCAGGGTCGGCGTGAGGTACCAAGAGACCCAGTACTTC. As protein: CASSPRVGVRYQETQYF.

This clone was observed a single time. The chain links TRBV21-1 to TRBJ1-1. TRBV21-1 is designated a pseudogene. This CDR3 spans 14 amino acids. The CDR3 protein is CASSKGRDRTEAFF. The CDR3 coding sequence is TGTGCCAGCAGCAAAGGGAGGGACCGGACTGAAGCTTTCTTT.

The count of this clone is one. The chain uses TRBV12-3 or TRBV12-4 and TRBJ1-5; 7 bases are a match to TRBD1. CDR3 length: 13 amino acids. V was clipped by 6 bases and J by 5 bases; unmatched bases: 4. CDR3 sequence: CASSWTGDQPQHF. The CDR3 DNA sequence: TGTGCCAGCAGCTGGACAGGCGATCAGCCCCAGCATTTT.

The chain joins TRBV18 to TRBJ1-2, with a weak D call TRBD1 (5 bases). The V and J ends lost 0 bases and 0 bases respectively, with 11 bases between them. CDR3 size: 16 residues. Germline CDR1 KGHSH, CDR2 LQKENI. CDR3 coding DNA: TGTGCCAGCTCACCACCGTCAGGACAAGCTAACTATGGCTACACCTTC. Its translation: CASSPPSGQANYGYTF.

V usage is TRBV15 and J usage is TRBJ1-1; a weak D match, TRBD1 (6 bases). V was cut by 0 bases and J by 1 base, with 12 bases left in between. The CDR3 has 16 amino acids. Germline-derived CDR1 and CDR2 are LNHNV and YYDKDF (reference sequence). CDR3 sequence (DNA): TGTGCCACCAGCAGAGATGGTGGGGGCTGGAACACTGAAGCTTTCTTT. It yields the protein CATSRDGGGWNTEAFF.

V usage is TRBV9 and J usage is TRBJ2-1; D possibly corresponds to TRBD1 (5 bases). CDR3 length: 18 amino acids. Germline CDR1 and CDR2: SGDLS and YYNGEE. V lost 4 bases, J lost 4 bases, and 24 bases lay in between. The CDR3 here is CASSLVVGADPSYNEQFF. CDR3 coding DNA: TGTGCCAGCAGCTTGGTAGTTGGGGCTGACCCGTCGTACAATGAGCAGTTCTTC.